These 27 T cell receptor beta chains share one sample of origin, sequenced in a study of blood T cells in healthy people across ages. Alongside a J-beta primer mix, a sample-barcoded 5' primer served in a second PCR lasting roughly 6 to 11 cycles. TCRdb re-derived calls from the 5' RACE reads in MiXCR, one entry per CDR3 protein. The sample lists under 850,000 distinct CDR3 sequences; 35% to 40% were seen once. The sequencing input was blood. These receptors originate from a man between 18 and 29 years old in good health.

The chain links TRBV29-1 to TRBJ1-1; D gene unclear. The CDR3 spans 14 residues. In germline, CDR1 is SQVTM, CDR2 ANQGSEA. The V end was cut by 5 bases, the J end by 1 base, with 14 bases between. The CDR3 region is CSVYEGMGNTEAFF. CDR3 bases: TGCAGCGTTTACGAGGGAATGGGGAACACTGAAGCTTTCTTT.

The rearrangement uses TRBV7-2 and TRBJ2-5; perhaps TRBD2 as D (6 bases). The germline V gene has CDR1 SGHTA and CDR2 FQGNSA. V was trimmed by 5 bases and J by 11 bases, leaving 21 bases between them. There are 14 residues in the CDR3. DNA for the CDR3: TGTGCCAGCAGCCCCTGGGGGGTTCAGTGGGAGCAGTACTTC. Translating it yields CASSPWGVQWEQYF.

As concerns this clonotype: A much larger clone sits a single nucleotide away, making a read error possible. In DNA, the CDR3 is TGTGCCGGCTCACGGGGTAGCGGGGTATTTAAGGAGCAGTTCTTC. Translation gives CAGSRGSGVFKEQFF. The V gene is TRBV18, the J gene TRBJ2-1; 8 bases align to TRBD2. Germline CDR1 is KGHSH and CDR2 is LQKENI. This CDR3 spans 15 amino acids.

This clonotype was picked up a small number of times. This chain uses TRBV5-1 with TRBJ1-2; 7 bases map to TRBD1. J was trimmed by 7 bases and V by 3 bases; bases with no gene match: 6. CDR1 is SGHRS and CDR2 is YFSETQ in the germline V gene. The CDR3 has 13 residues. In DNA, the CDR3 is TGCGCCAGCAGCTCTACAGGGGTGGCTGGCTACACCTTC. Protein product: CASSSTGVAGYTF.

The V call is TRBV4-3, the J call TRBJ2-7; D possibly uses TRBD1 or TRBD2 (5 bases each). The CDR3 has 17 amino acids. Germline CDR1 reads LGHNA; CDR2 reads YSLEER. Trimming cost V 0 bases and J 0 bases, with 15 bases left between them. CDR3 protein: CASSQEVGASHSYEQYF. The CDR3 nucleotides are TGCGCCAGCAGCCAAGAAGTTGGGGCTAGCCACTCCTACGAGCAGTACTTC.

CDR3 nucleotide sequence: TGTGCCAGCAGCGTAGCCCCGGGTACTGAGCAGTACTTC. This gives the protein CASSVAPGTEQYF. The gene calls are TRBV9 and TRBJ2-5; D is unresolved. Germline V CDR1 and CDR2: SGDLS, YYNGEE. The CDR3 has 13 residues. The V end was cut by 0 bases, the J end by 11 bases, with 14 bases between.

Here the CDR3 DNA reads TGTGCCAGCAGCTCGTTCAGACCGGGACAGCAAGCCTACGAGCAGTACTTC. This codes for CASSSFRPGQQAYEQYF. The chain recombines TRBV13 with TRBJ2-4, with 7 bases fitting TRBD1. The assigned J gene may be wrong: the sequence end matches TRBJ2-7 better. There are 17 residues in the CDR3. Germline loops: CDR1 PRHDT, CDR2 FYEKMQ (reference sequence).

The chain employs TRBV12-3 or TRBV12-4 and TRBJ1-1; D gene ambiguous. The CDR3 is 15 amino acids. V shed 4 bases and J shed 4 bases, with 16 bases lying between them. DNA for the CDR3: TGTGCCAGCAGTTCCCGGGGAGGGTGGGTCACTGAAGCTTTCTTT. This codes for CASSSRGGWVTEAFF.

This chain links TRBV25-1 with TRBJ1-6, with D unclear. The length of the CDR3 is 17 residues. V lost 3 bases and J lost 9, with 21 bases in between. CDR1 MGHDK and CDR2 SYGVNS come from the germline V gene. CDR3 sequence (DNA): TGTGCCAGCAGTGACCCTCCGATGGAGTTCGGGCCTTCACCCCTCCACTTT. This gives the protein CASSDPPMEFGPSPLHF.

This clonotype was seen more than once but under ten times. The V call is TRBV29-1, the J call TRBJ2-1; 8 bases are a match to TRBD1. The ends lost 6 bases at V and 0 bases at J; junction bases unmatched: 1. The germline gives CDR1 SQVTM, CDR2 ANQGSEA. There are 13 residues in the CDR3. CDR3: CSVDRDSYNEQFF. The CDR3 bases are TGCAGCGTGGACAGGGACTCCTACAATGAGCAGTTCTTC.

This clonotype occurred a few times. This chain links TRBV12-3 or TRBV12-4 with TRBJ1-1; D is undetermined. The CDR3 is 14 amino acids. V lost 7 bases to trimming and J lost 3 bases, with 15 bases between them. This chain's CDR3 is CASTIEGWDTEAFF. In nucleotides, the CDR3 is TGTGCCAGCACAATTGAGGGCTGGGACACTGAAGCTTTCTTT.

The V gene is TRBV9, the J gene TRBJ2-1, with 12 bases lining up with TRBD2. Germline V gene data show CDR1 as SGDLS and CDR2 as YYNGEE. The CDR3 has 17 residues. With V trimmed by 4 bases and J by 8 bases, 13 bases remained unmatched. CDR3 residues: CASSPQGSSGGADEQFF. The CDR3 nucleotides read TGTGCCAGCAGCCCCCAGGGATCTAGCGGGGGGGCCGATGAGCAGTTCTTC.

This clonotype was seen a handful of times. The chain joins TRBV14 to TRBJ1-2; D is perhaps TRBD1 (5 bases). Trimming took off 1 base at V and 8 bases at J, with 14 bases between the two ends. The CDR3 has 14 residues. Germline V gives CDR1 SGHDN, CDR2 FVKESK. The CDR3 coding sequence is TGTGCCAGCAGCCAAGGGGTCGGGGCAGGAGGCTACACCTTC. It translates to CASSQGVGAGGYTF.

The J gene is TRBJ2-7, the V gene TRBV12-3 or TRBV12-4, with 8 bases fitting TRBD1. The ends lost 6 bases at V and 3 bases at J; junction bases unmatched: 7. The length of the CDR3 is 14 residues. The CDR3 DNA sequence: TGTGCCAGCAGCCCTACAGGGGGATACTACGAGCAGTACTTC. Its protein product is CASSPTGGYYEQYF.

This clonotype was recorded many times. The V gene is TRBV5-6, the J gene TRBJ2-1; 14 bases align to TRBD2. V was clipped by 5 bases and J by 10 bases; unmatched bases: 5. Germline-derived CDR1 and CDR2 are SGHDT and YYEEEE. This CDR3 has 14 residues. CDR3 sequence (DNA): TGTGCCAGCAGTTCCGGGACTAGCGGGGGAGAGCAGTTCTTC. Protein sequence: CASSSGTSGGEQFF.

The V and J genes are TRBV20-1 and TRBJ1-2, with TRBD1 identical over 8 bases. This CDR3 has 13 amino acids. With V trimmed by 4 bases and J by 4 bases, 5 bases remained unmatched. The V gene's germline CDR1 is DFQATT and CDR2 SNEGSKA (reference sequence). CDR3 residues: CSAIFGTGYGYTF. Here the CDR3 DNA reads TGCAGTGCTATCTTCGGGACAGGCTATGGCTACACCTTC.

The V gene is TRBV5-1, the J gene TRBJ2-1, with D perhaps TRBD1 (5 bases). Germline CDR1 and CDR2: SGHRS and YFSETQ. CDR3 size: 14 residues. Trimming took off 4 bases at V and 6 bases at J, with 14 bases between the two ends. CDR3 sequence (DNA): TGCGCCAGCAGCCCGGATACAGGATCCAATGAGCAGTTCTTC. Its protein is CASSPDTGSNEQFF.

This clonotype has just a few counts. The chain uses TRBV5-6 and TRBJ2-4; TRBD1 agrees at 10 bases. The V segment lost 4 bases and the J segment 8 bases; nucleotides outside the gene matches: 3. The CDR3 covers 13 residues. CDR1 and CDR2 (germline): SGHDT, YYEEEE. The CDR3, as DNA: TGTGCCAGCAGCGGGACAGGGGTGGACATTCAGTACTTC. Protein product: CASSGTGVDIQYF.

This clonotype was counted only a few times. The V gene is TRBV6-6, the J gene TRBJ1-4; 8 bases match TRBD1. CDR1 and CDR2 (germline): MNHNY, SVGAGI (reference sequence). The CDR3 is 15 amino acids. V was pared by 2 bases and J by 8 bases, with 7 bases of the junction left unmatched. CDR3 protein: CASSYTGTGEEKLFF. The CDR3 DNA reads as TGTGCCAGCAGTTACACCGGGACAGGAGAGGAAAAACTGTTTTTT.

The V and J genes are TRBV6-2 or TRBV6-3 and TRBJ1-2, with D unresolved. The length of the CDR3 is 13 residues. V lost 6 bases to trimming and J lost 2 bases, with 10 bases between them. Germline V gene data show CDR1 as MNHEY and CDR2 as SVGEGT. Written as DNA, the CDR3 is TGTGCCAGCAGAAAACAGCAAAACTATGGCTACACCTTC. Amino acids: CASRKQQNYGYTF.

This chain connects TRBV12-3 or TRBV12-4 to TRBJ2-7, with TRBD1 matching over 8 bases. V lost 4 bases, J lost 7 bases, and 9 bases stayed unmatched. There are 14 residues in the CDR3. CDR3 region: CASSSRTGRHEQYF. CDR3 bases: TGTGCCAGCAGTTCGCGGACAGGGCGGCATGAGCAGTACTTC.

The chain combines TRBV20-1 with TRBJ2-4; possibly TRBD1 or TRBD2 for D (5 bases each). CDR1 DFQATT and CDR2 SNEGSKA come from the germline V gene (reference sequence). CDR3 length: 15 residues. V was cut by 0 bases and J by 4 bases, with 13 bases left in between. The chain's CDR3 is CSAREAGTPKNIQYF. The CDR3 DNA is TGCAGTGCTAGAGAGGCCGGGACCCCTAAAAACATTCAGTACTTC.

This clonotype was detected a few times. The chain uses TRBV5-1 and TRBJ1-1, with TRBD1 matching 7 bases. V lost 0 bases, J lost 0 bases, and 5 bases stayed unmatched. The V gene's germline CDR1 is SGHRS and CDR2 YFSETQ. The CDR3 runs 16 residues. CDR3 in DNA: TGCGCCAGCAGCTTGGCTCCGGACAGGATGAACACTGAAGCTTTCTTT. Protein sequence: CASSLAPDRMNTEAFF.

V usage is TRBV7-2 and J usage is TRBJ2-2; 11 bases are a match to TRBD2. After removal of 5 bases from V and 6 bases from J, the junction contained 5 bases not matched to a gene. The V gene's germline CDR1 is SGHTA and CDR2 FQGNSA. The CDR3 consists of 15 residues. CDR3 coding DNA: TGTGCCAGCAGCACTAGCGGGGGCCTCGCCGGGGAGCTGTTTTTT. Residues: CASSTSGGLAGELFF. The full variable domain, completed using reference TRBV7-2 and TRBJ2-2, is GAGVSQSPSNKVTEKGKDVELRCDPISGHTALYWYRQSLGQGLEFLIYFQGNSAPDKSGLPSDRFSAERTGGSVSTLTIQRTQQEDSAVYLCASSTSGGLAGELFFGEGSRLTVL.

V is TRBV20-1 and J is TRBJ2-3, with unresolved D. This CDR3 spans 16 amino acids. V was cut by 8 bases and J by 0 bases, with 21 bases left in between. CDR1 DFQATT and CDR2 SNEGSKA come from the germline V gene (reference sequence). CDR3 coding DNA: TGCAGTACCGGTAATCGTTTTTACACTAGCACAGATACGCAGTATTTT. Its protein is CSTGNRFYTSTDTQYF.

This clonotype was seen a few times. This chain links TRBV14 with TRBJ1-1; 7 nucleotides align to TRBD1. The V gene's germline CDR1 is SGHDN and CDR2 FVKESK. Losses at the gene ends were 2 bases for V and 1 base for J; bases not matched to a gene: 1. This CDR3 has 14 residues. CDR3 protein: CASSQWTGNTEAFF. The DNA for the CDR3 is TGTGCCAGCAGCCAATGGACAGGGAACACTGAAGCTTTCTTT.

Written as DNA, the CDR3 is TGTGCCAGCATCCAATCCCCGGGGATGAACACTGAAGCTTTCTTT. Encoded protein: CASIQSPGMNTEAFF. The V gene is TRBV7-2, the J gene TRBJ1-1; D remains ambiguous. Per germline, CDR1 SGHTA and CDR2 FQGNSA. There are 15 residues in the CDR3. V was pared by 7 bases and J by 0 bases, with 15 bases between.